This TCR beta chain was recovered during a study of beta chain features in type 1 diabetes. Study context: Cell yields, age and gender were similar between patients and healthy donors.

Study-level points and caveats: Sequencing from cDNA could over-represent high-TCR-expressing cells. Patients with type 1 diabetes showed fewer VDJ junction insertions and more deletions.

In its sample, this clone was seen a few times. The antigen remains undetermined. Expressed TCRB transcripts got sequenced, as all isolated RNA was reverse transcribed. Naive, central memory and regulatory T cell samples produced a mean of approximately 3.9 million reads. Produced via immunoSEQ multiplex PCR; TCRdb's table is partial and in-frame only. The top ten hold 2.2% of the sample, which has tens of thousands of clones, about 55% seen once. Germline CDR1 reads SGHRS; CDR2 reads YFSETQ. The CDR3 is 15 amino acids. The V segment lost 4 bases and the J segment 2 bases; nucleotides outside the gene matches: 8.

Specimen: Tregs from blood. V gene TRBV5-1 combines with J gene TRBJ1-1; 7 bases are a match to TRBD1. The source is a woman between 18 and 30 years old in good health. The CDR3 reads CASSLQGVDNTEAFF. CDR3 DNA sequence: TGCGCCAGCAGCCTTCAGGGGGTGGATAACACTGAAGCTTTCTTT.